This TCR beta chain was obtained from a study of Graves' ophthalmopathy and Graves' hyperthyroidism. Whole-study results and caveats: Blood samples also showed most expanded thyroid clonotypes exceeding 0.001 frequency.

Exclusion criteria comprised other autoimmune diseases, uncontrolled infections, pregnancy or lactation in patients. PBMCs stemmed from over 9.5 ml of fresh peripheral blood. The sequenced template was RNA, covering the TCR beta CDR3 region. First-round RT-PCR with HTBI primers preceded a second-round multiplex PCR. TCRdb analysed the multiplex PCR reads with MiXCR anew, one entry per CDR3 protein. The sample records approximately 210,000 distinct CDR3 sequences, about 22% being singletons. The V gene lost 3 bases and the J gene lost 6 bases, with 18 bases spanning the gap. The CDR3 sequence is 14 residues long. CDR1 is GTSNPN, CDR2 SVGIG, per germline (reference sequence). Ten or more counts support this clonotype. Its antigen is still unknown.

The sample was peripheral blood. The TCR originated in a woman in her forties or fifties with Graves' ophthalmopathy. The chain recombines TRBV30 with TRBJ2-7, with D possibly matching TRBD1 (6 bases). The CDR3 coding sequence is TGTGCCTGGAGACCCTGGGACACCACCCGCGAGCAGTACTTC. Encoded protein: CAWRPWDTTREQYF.